This T cell receptor beta chain was found in a study of blood T cell repertoires in COVID-19. The data were produced by immunoSEQ multiplex PCR, yet TCRdb's version contains in-frame clones alone and is incomplete. The data show some 130,000 clones, with 84% seen just once and about 5.5% held by the top ten. The clonotype comes from a man aged 40-49 years with acute COVID-19. Sequenced material: PBMCs or T cells enriched from blood (not recorded which).

The CDR3 loop reads CEGILKPKDGYTF. Written as DNA, the CDR3 is TGCGAGGGGATTCTAAAACCAAAAGATGGCTACACCTTC. The chain recombines TRBV5-1 with TRBJ1-2; weak D call: TRBD1 (5 bases). Germline V gives CDR1 SGHRS, CDR2 YFSETQ. The CDR3 covers 13 residues. Full variable domain (outside the CDR3, taken from reference TRBV5-1 and TRBJ1-2): KAGVTQTPRYLIKTRGQQVTLSCSPISGHRSVSWYQQTPGQGLQFLFEYFSETQRNKGNFPGRFSGRQFSNSRSEMNVSTLELGDSALYLCEGILKPKDGYTFGSGTRLTVV.